The 8 T cell receptor beta chains reported below all come from one sample, sequenced in a study of blood T cell repertoires in COVID-19. Sequencing used immunoSEQ multiplex PCR; TCRdb keeps in-frame clones, though not all of them. The sample records approximately 24,000 clones, 80% to 90% being singletons. The sequencing input was peripheral blood. The receptor source for this set is a human donor in a cohort sampled during active COVID-19.

This chain joins TRBV5-4 and TRBJ1-1; D not certain. With 1 base removed from V and 0 bases from J, the gap between germline ends came to 7 bases. CDR1 and CDR2 from the germline V gene are SGHNT and YYREEE (reference sequence). This CDR3 contains 14 residues. The CDR3 nucleotides are TGTGCCAGCAGCTTGTACAACCTGAACACTGAAGCTTTCTTT. Its protein product is CASSLYNLNTEAFF.

The chain couples TRBV6-2 or TRBV6-3 to TRBJ2-5; no clear D. Deletions cut 2 bases from V and 5 bases from J, with 6 bases between. Looked up from germline, CDR1 is MNHEY and CDR2 is SVGEGT. The CDR3 loop spans 12 amino acids. CDR3 coding DNA: TGTGCCAGCAGTTACATCCGTGAGACCCAGTACTTC. Translation gives CASSYIRETQYF.

The rearrangement uses TRBV27 and TRBJ1-1; a weak D match, TRBD1 (6 bases). Looked up from germline, CDR1 is MNHEY and CDR2 is SMNVEV (reference sequence). V lost 3 bases and J lost 1, with 6 bases in between. This CDR3 region has 13 residues. The CDR3 loop reads CASSLGQNTEAFF. The CDR3 region has the DNA TGTGCCAGCAGTTTGGGACAGAACACTGAAGCTTTCTTT.

This CDR3 reads CASSLSVGTGGTRYNEQFF. The CDR3 bases are TGTGCCAGCAGCTTGTCAGTGGGGACAGGGGGCACGAGGTACAATGAGCAGTTCTTC. This rearrangement joins TRBV7-9 to TRBJ2-1; 12 positions agree with TRBD1. The V segment lost 3 bases and the J segment 4 bases; nucleotides outside the gene matches: 13. In germline, CDR1 is SEHNR, CDR2 FQNEAQ (reference sequence). The CDR3 is made up of 19 amino acids.

The chain joins TRBV19 to TRBJ1-1, with 7 nucleotides matching TRBD1. CDR1 and CDR2 from the germline V gene are LNHDA and SQIVND (reference sequence). CDR3 length: 13 residues. V gave up 6 bases and J gave up 5 bases; unmatched junction bases: 6. The chain's CDR3 is CASSEQGSTEAFF. Here the CDR3 DNA reads TGTGCCAGTAGCGAACAGGGGAGTACTGAAGCTTTCTTT.

The J gene is TRBJ1-5, the V gene TRBV9; no reliable D call. V shed 4 bases and J shed 2 bases, with 13 bases lying between them. The germline gives CDR1 SGDLS, CDR2 YYNGEE. This CDR3 comprises 15 residues. The CDR3 DNA follows: TGTGCCAGCAGCTCAGGCTCCATGGGCAATCAGCCCCAGCATTTT. It translates to CASSSGSMGNQPQHF.

The chain has TRBV12-3 or TRBV12-4 and TRBJ1-2; 9 nucleotides agree with TRBD1. This CDR3 has 13 residues. With 3 bases clipped from V and 9 bases from J, the junction kept 5 bases outside the gene matches. The DNA for the CDR3 is TGTGCCAGCAGTTTGGGACAGGGTTATCGCTACACCTTC. Protein sequence: CASSLGQGYRYTF.

The CDR3 DNA reads as TGCGCCAGCAGCTCAGACAGGGGGCAGGACTATGGCTACACCTTC. It translates to CASSSDRGQDYGYTF. The chain carries TRBV5-1 and TRBJ1-2; 10 bases map to TRBD1. Germline CDR1 and CDR2: SGHRS and YFSETQ. The CDR3 spans 15 residues. Trimming removed 3 bases from V and 3 bases from J; junction bases left unmatched: 5.